A selection of T cell receptor beta chains follows, all from one sample in a study of T-cell reconstitution after alpha-beta-depleted transplantation in children. MiXCR, run by TCRdb on the PCR reads, gives a single entry per CDR3 protein. The repertoire holds hundreds of thousands of distinct CDR3 sequences, with roughly a quarter as singletons. Sample: PBMCs, mostly from graft donor cells, taken 360 days after TCRalphabeta/CD19-depleted stem cell transplant. Receptor source: a female patient aged 2-9 years who had a stem cell transplant for congenital amegakaryocytic thrombocytopenia, so the T cells may come from the graft donor. CDR3s include the opening cysteine and the closing phenylalanine or tryptophan. D genes are given only for firm matches. The size of a clone is reported for some rows only, either as once, few or many, or as a class for expanded clones.

CDR3nt | CDR3aa | abundance | j_gene | d_gene | v_gene
TGTGCCAGCACAATTCCCGGGCCTAGCGGAGGCACAGATACGCAGTATTTT | CASTIPGPSGGTDTQYF | NA | TRBJ2-3 | TRBD2 | TRBV2
TGTGCCAGCAGCTTGAGGGACAGGGGGTGGACTGAAGCTTTCTTT | CASSLRDRGWTEAFF | few | TRBJ1-1 | TRBD1 | TRBV5-8
TGTGCTAGCAGCTTAGATCGGTTTTCTGGAAACACCATATATTTT | CASSLDRFSGNTIYF | NA | TRBJ1-3 | NA | TRBV7-2
TGCGCCAGCAGCCAGTATCCGGGACTAGCGGGTCTCGGGGAGCTGTTTTTT | CASSQYPGLAGLGELFF | NA | TRBJ2-2 | TRBD2 | TRBV4-1
TGTGCCAGTACAGAGGTGACCTCACTAGCGGCTGAAGAGACCCAGTACTTC | CASTEVTSLAAEETQYF | few | TRBJ2-5 | TRBD2 | TRBV19
TGTGCCAGCAGCCGACTAGCGGGACCATTCTACGAGCAGTACTTC | CASSRLAGPFYEQYF | few | TRBJ2-7 | TRBD2 | TRBV14
TGTGCCAGCAGTGACACCTTATGGGAGACCCAGTACTTC | CASSDTLWETQYF | few | TRBJ2-5 | NA | TRBV28
TGCAGTGCTACGGGACCAAACATTCAGTACTTC | CSATGPNIQYF | NA | TRBJ2-4 | NA | TRBV20-1
TGTGCCAGCAGATTCGATCTTAGAGGCTACACCTTC | CASRFDLRGYTF | few | TRBJ1-2 | NA | TRBV28
TGTGCCAGCAGTTACCAAACACTGAACACCGGGGAGCTGTTTTTT | CASSYQTLNTGELFF | few | TRBJ2-2 | NA | TRBV6-2/TRBV6-3
TGTGCCTGGACACAGGGTGGGAACATTCAGTACTTC | CAWTQGGNIQYF | few | TRBJ2-4 | NA | TRBV30